Detailed here is one T cell receptor (beta chain). Its antigen is undetermined. This sample stems from a study of T cell repertoires in cytomegalovirus infection. V lost 3 bases to trimming and J lost 7 bases, with 9 bases between them. The CDR3 runs to 12 residues. TCRdb analysed the reads with MiXCR anew, one entry per CDR3 protein. The data contain 700,000 to 950,000 distinct CDR3 sequences, around a third of them singletons. The TCR sequence derives from a human donor in good health (CMV status not recorded). Some clones in this sample may be carry-over from other donors' samples. The gene calls are TRBV12-3 or TRBV12-4 and TRBJ1-1; the D is unclear. This specimen consisted of cultured CD8+ T cells from PBMCs, obtained from culture after CMV antigen stimulation. DNA for the CDR3: TGTGCCAGCAGTTTTAACAGCTTTGAAGCTTTCTTT. This sequence encodes CASSFNSFEAFF.